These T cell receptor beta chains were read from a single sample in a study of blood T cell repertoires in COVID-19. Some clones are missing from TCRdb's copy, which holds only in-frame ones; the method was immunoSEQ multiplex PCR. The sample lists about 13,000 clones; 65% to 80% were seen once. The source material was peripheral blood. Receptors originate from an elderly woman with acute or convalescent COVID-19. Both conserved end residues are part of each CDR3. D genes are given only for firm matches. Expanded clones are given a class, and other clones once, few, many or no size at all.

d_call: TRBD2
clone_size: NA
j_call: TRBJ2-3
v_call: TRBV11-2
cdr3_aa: CASSRGEIDTQYF
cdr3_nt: TGTGCCAGCAGCCGGGGGGAGATAGATACGCAGTATTTT

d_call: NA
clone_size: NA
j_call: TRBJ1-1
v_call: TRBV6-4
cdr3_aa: CASSDSENTEAFF
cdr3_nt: TGTGCCAGCAGTGATTCAGAGAACACTGAAGCTTTCTTT

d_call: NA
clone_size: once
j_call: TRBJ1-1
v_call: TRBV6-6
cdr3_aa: CASSYPDIPLGTEAFF
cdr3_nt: TGTGCCAGCAGTTACCCCGACATTCCGCTGGGCACTGAAGCTTTCTTT

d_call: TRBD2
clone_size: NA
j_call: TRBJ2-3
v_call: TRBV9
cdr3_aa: CASSGRLAGFTDTQYF
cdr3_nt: TGTGCCAGCAGCGGTCGACTAGCGGGTTTCACAGATACGCAGTATTTT

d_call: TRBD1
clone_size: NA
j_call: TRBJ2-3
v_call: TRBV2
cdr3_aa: CASSEVDRGRLWYF
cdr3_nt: TGTGCCAGCAGTGAAGTAGACAGGGGGCGTCTCTGGTATTTT

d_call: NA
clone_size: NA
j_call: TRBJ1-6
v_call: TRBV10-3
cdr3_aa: CAISVSGGENLYNSPLHF
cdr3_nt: TGTGCCATCAGTGTATCGGGGGGCGAGAACCTTTATAATTCACCCCTCCACTTT

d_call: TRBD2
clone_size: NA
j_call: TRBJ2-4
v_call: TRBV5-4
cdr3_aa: CASSQQLSGVRNIQYF
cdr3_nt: TGTGCCAGCAGCCAACAACTTAGCGGGGTCAGGAACATTCAGTACTTC

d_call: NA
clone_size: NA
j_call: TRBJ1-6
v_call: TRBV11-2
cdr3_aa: CASSLDDRPNSPLHF
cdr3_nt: TGTGCCAGCAGCTTAGACGACAGGCCAAATTCACCCCTCCACTTT

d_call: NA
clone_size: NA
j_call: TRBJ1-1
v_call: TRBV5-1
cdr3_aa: CASSLAIGYTEAFF
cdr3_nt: TGCGCCAGCAGCTTAGCGATCGGGTACACTGAAGCTTTCTTT

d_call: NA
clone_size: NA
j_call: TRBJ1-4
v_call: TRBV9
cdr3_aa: CASSVAGTNEKLFF
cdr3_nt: TGTGCCAGCAGCGTAGCAGGGACTAATGAAAAACTGTTTTTT

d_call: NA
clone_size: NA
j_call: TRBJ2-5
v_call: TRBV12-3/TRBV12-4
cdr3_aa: CASRDSPKETQYF
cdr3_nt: TGTGCCAGCAGGGACAGCCCGAAAGAGACCCAGTACTTC

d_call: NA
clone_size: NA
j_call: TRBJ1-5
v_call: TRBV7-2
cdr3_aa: CASSSSGYLWNQPQHF
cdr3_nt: TGTGCCAGCAGCTCCTCGGGTTACTTATGGAATCAGCCCCAGCATTTT

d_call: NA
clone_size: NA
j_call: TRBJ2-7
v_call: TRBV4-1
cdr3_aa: CASSPNREGRYEQYF
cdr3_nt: TGCGCCAGCAGCCCCAACAGGGAGGGTCGCTACGAGCAGTACTTC

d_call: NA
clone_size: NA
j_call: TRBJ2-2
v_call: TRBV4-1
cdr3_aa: CASSQAFRGANTGELFF
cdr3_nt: TGCGCCAGCAGCCAAGCTTTCAGGGGCGCGAACACCGGGGAGCTGTTTTTT

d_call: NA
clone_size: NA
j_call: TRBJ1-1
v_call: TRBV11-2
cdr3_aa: CASSRSPNTEAFF
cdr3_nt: TGTGCCAGCAGCCGGAGCCCAAACACTGAAGCTTTCTTT

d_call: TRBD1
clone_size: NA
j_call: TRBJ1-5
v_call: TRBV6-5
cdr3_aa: CASSPLTGALWPQHF
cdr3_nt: TGTGCCAGCAGCCCCCTTACAGGGGCCCTATGGCCCCAGCATTTT

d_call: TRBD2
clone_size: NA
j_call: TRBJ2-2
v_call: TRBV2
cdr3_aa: CASLSGGSDTGELFF
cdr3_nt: TGTGCCAGCCTGAGCGGGGGGTCGGACACCGGGGAGCTGTTTTTT

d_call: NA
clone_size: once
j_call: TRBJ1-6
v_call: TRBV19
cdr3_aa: CASNGGVISPLHF
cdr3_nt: TGTGCCAGTAACGGGGGAGTTATTTCACCCCTCCACTTT

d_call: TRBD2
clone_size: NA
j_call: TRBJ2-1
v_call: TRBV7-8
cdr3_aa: CASSLDRGGENEQFF
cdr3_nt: TGTGCCAGCAGCTTAGACCGGGGGGGAGAAAATGAGCAGTTCTTC

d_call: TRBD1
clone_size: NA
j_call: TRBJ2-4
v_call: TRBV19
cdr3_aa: CASSIGTGVGNIQYF
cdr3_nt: TGTGCCAGTAGTATAGGGACAGGGGTTGGAAACATTCAGTACTTC

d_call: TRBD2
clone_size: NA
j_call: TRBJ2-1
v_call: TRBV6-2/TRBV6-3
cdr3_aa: CASRPGLAGGMFDEQFF
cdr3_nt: TGTGCCAGCAGACCTGGACTAGCGGGGGGTATGTTCGATGAGCAGTTCTTC

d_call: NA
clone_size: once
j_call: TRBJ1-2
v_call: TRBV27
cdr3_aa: CASSSSGRYGYTF
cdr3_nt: TGTGCCAGCAGTTCCTCTGGGCGCTATGGCTACACCTTC

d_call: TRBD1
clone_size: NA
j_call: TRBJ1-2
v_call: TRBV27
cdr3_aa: CASSYTGTGGLYNYGYTF
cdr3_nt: TGTGCCAGCAGTTACACCGGGACAGGGGGCCTCTATAACTATGGCTACACCTTC

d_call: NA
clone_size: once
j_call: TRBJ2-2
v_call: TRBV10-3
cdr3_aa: CAISPTGNTGELFF
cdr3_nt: TGTGCCATCAGTCCGACAGGGAACACCGGGGAGCTGTTTTTT

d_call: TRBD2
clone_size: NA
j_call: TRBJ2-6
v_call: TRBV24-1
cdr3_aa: CATSDFGSGSSGANVLTF
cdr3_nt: TGTGCCACCAGTGATTTTGGTAGCGGGAGCTCTGGGGCCAACGTCCTGACTTTC

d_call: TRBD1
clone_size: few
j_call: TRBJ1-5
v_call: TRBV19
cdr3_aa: CASRGQGADQPQHF
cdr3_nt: TGTGCCAGTAGGGGACAGGGGGCCGATCAGCCCCAGCATTTT

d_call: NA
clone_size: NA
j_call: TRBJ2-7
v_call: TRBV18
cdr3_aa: CASSPSTGESYEQYF
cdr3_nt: TGTGCCAGCTCACCGTCCACGGGAGAATCCTACGAGCAGTACTTC

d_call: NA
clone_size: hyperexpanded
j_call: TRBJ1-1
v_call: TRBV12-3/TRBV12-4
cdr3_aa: CASRPGGTEAFF
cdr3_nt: TGTGCCAGCAGACCGGGGGGCACTGAAGCTTTCTTT

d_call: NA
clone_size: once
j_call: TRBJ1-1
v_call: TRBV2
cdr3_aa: CASSGQANTEAFF
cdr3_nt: TGTGCCAGCAGTGGACAGGCGAACACTGAAGCTTTCTTT

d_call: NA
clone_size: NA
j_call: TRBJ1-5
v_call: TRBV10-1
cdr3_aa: CASSAGGSSPQHF
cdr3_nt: TGCGCCAGCAGTGCGGGGGGATCTTCACCCCAGCATTTT